This TCR beta chain is from a study of blood T cell repertoires in COVID-19. The Seattle site enrolled patients during active infection and followed them longitudinally. TCRdb keeps only in-frame clones here, not all; method: immunoSEQ multiplex PCR. The data show some 450,000 clones, approximately 90% seen once. The sequencing sample was made of peripheral blood. The clonotype originates from a man in his late teens or twenties with COVID-19, enrolled during active disease.

CDR3 DNA: TGTGCCAGCAGCCCAGGCGGGGGTGGCTACACCTTC. Translating it yields CASSPGGGGYTF. The chain couples TRBV5-4 to TRBJ1-2; tentatively, D is TRBD1 (5 bases). This CDR3 has 12 residues. Germline V CDR1 and CDR2: SGHNT, YYREEE (reference sequence). V lost 4 bases and J lost 7, with 11 bases in between.